This entry lists 6 T cell receptor beta chains sequenced from one sample in a study of neoadjuvant anti-PD-1 for oral cavity cancer. Assay: immunoSEQ multiplex PCR; the TCRdb copy retains only in-frame clones and omits some. Of 15,000 to 20,000 clones in the sample, around two thirds were seen once. The sample here was PBMCs, taken before nivolumab (anti-PD-1) treatment. These receptors originate from a person aged 35-79 years with oral cavity squamous cell carcinoma.

This clone was seen only a few times. This chain joins TRBV7-9 and TRBJ2-7, with D perhaps given as TRBD1 or TRBD2 (5 bases each). V lost 0 bases to trimming and J lost 4 bases, with 16 bases between them. Germline-derived CDR1 and CDR2 are SEHNR and FQNEAQ (reference sequence). The CDR3 runs to 16 residues. CDR3 nucleotides: TGTGCCAGCAGCTTAGCCCCACAGGTTAGCGATTACGAGCAGTACTTC. Amino acids: CASSLAPQVSDYEQYF.

V usage is TRBV7-8 and J usage is TRBJ1-2; 9 bases line up with TRBD1. Trimming at V came to 5 bases and at J to 6 bases, leaving 10 bases not matched to a gene. The germline gives CDR1 SGHVS, CDR2 FQNEAQ. CDR3 length equals 15 residues. CDR3 protein: CASSLLSGTGNGYTF. CDR3 nucleotide sequence: TGTGCCAGCAGCCTCTTGTCTGGGACAGGGAATGGCTACACCTTC. Filled out from reference TRBV7-8 and TRBJ1-2, the complete variable domain reads GAGVSQSPRYKVAKRGQDVALRCDPISGHVSLFWYQQALGQGPEFLTYFQNEAQLDKSGLPSDRFFAERPEGSVSTLKIQRTQQEDSAVYLCASSLLSGTGNGYTFGSGTRLTVV.

This chain connects TRBV30 to TRBJ2-2, with no clear D. This CDR3 is 12 amino acids long. Germline values: CDR1 GTSNPN, CDR2 SVGIG (reference sequence). Trimming took off 4 bases at V and 6 bases at J, with 9 bases between the two ends. The CDR3 loop reads CAWKFRAGELFF. The CDR3 DNA reads as TGTGCCTGGAAGTTTAGGGCCGGGGAGCTGTTTTTT.

The chain has TRBV15 and TRBJ2-2; TRBD1 matches at 8 bases. V shed 3 bases, J shed 6 bases, and the junction held 3 bases outside the gene matches. Per the germline V gene, CDR1 is LNHNV and CDR2 is YYDKDF (reference sequence). This CDR3 has 14 residues. The CDR3 DNA follows: TGTGCCACCAGCAGGGACAGGGCGGCCGGGGAGCTGTTTTTT. Amino acid sequence: CATSRDRAAGELFF.

V and J are TRBV19 and TRBJ2-1; D might be TRBD1 (6 bases). The V end was cut by 5 bases, the J end by 9 bases, with 23 bases between. The CDR3 extends over 16 amino acids. The germline V gene has CDR1 LNHDA and CDR2 SQIVND (reference sequence). This chain's CDR3 is CASSPKNGTTRGEQFF. The CDR3 DNA reads TGTGCCAGTAGTCCGAAGAACGGGACAACCCGGGGTGAGCAGTTCTTC. Based on the CDR3 plus reference TRBV19 and TRBJ2-1, the full variable domain is DGGITQSPKYLFRKEGQNVTLSCEQNLNHDAMYWYRQDPGQGLRLIYYSQIVNDFQKGDIAEGYSVSREKKESFPLTVTSAQKNPTAFYLCASSPKNGTTRGEQFFGPGTRLTVL.

The rearrangement uses TRBV10-2 and TRBJ2-1, with D hard to call. Germline loops: CDR1 WSHSY, CDR2 SAAADI. V lost 7 bases and J 5 bases, leaving 9 bases between the germline ends. The CDR3 has 12 residues. Here the CDR3 reads CASTNQNNEQFF. CDR3 in DNA: TGCGCCAGCACCAACCAAAACAATGAGCAGTTCTTC.